This T cell receptor (beta chain) came from a study of blood T cell repertoires in COVID-19. The method was immunoSEQ multiplex PCR; TCRdb's version includes in-frame clones alone and lacks a portion of them. The top ten hold about 2.5% of the sample, which has about 230,000 clones, approximately 87% seen once. Source material: peripheral blood. The receptor was isolated from a woman aged 70-85 years with active or convalescent COVID-19.

In DNA, the CDR3 is TGTGCCAGCAGCCAGGGGTGGACAGGGGGCACAGATACGCAGTATTTT. Residues: CASSQGWTGGTDTQYF. V is TRBV3-1 (or the pseudogene TRBV3-2) and J is TRBJ2-3, with TRBD1 identical over 9 bases. Trimming took 3 bases from V and 1 from J; bases not matched to a gene: 5. Germline assignment: CDR1 LGHDT and CDR2 YNNKEL (reference sequence). CDR3 length equals 16 residues.